The 18 T cell receptor beta chains in this list originate from one sample, sequenced in a study of blood T cell repertoires in COVID-19. TCRdb's table, derived via immunoSEQ multiplex PCR, lists solely in-frame clones and lacks some. The repertoire holds 280,000 or so clones, with around 85% as singletons. The sample consisted of PBMCs or T cells enriched from blood (not recorded which). Receptor source: a woman between 40 and 55 years old who had recovered from COVID-19.

CDR3 nucleotides: TGTGCCAGCAGTGGGACTAGCGGGACCTACAATGAGCAGTTCTTC. Its protein product is CASSGTSGTYNEQFF. This chain uses TRBV2 with TRBJ2-1; 12 bases are a match to TRBD2. V trimming: 4 bases; J trimming: 2 bases; junction bases outside the gene matches: 0. CDR1 and CDR2 (germline): SNHLY, FYNNEI. This CDR3 comprises 15 residues.

The chain employs TRBV18 and TRBJ2-7; TRBD2 agrees at 9 bases. CDR3 length: 16 residues. CDR1 and CDR2 (germline): KGHSH, LQKENI. The trim removed 2 bases at V and 2 bases at J, leaving 7 bases unmatched. The CDR3, as DNA: TGTGCCAGCTCACCAGGAGGGGTAGCGGGAGCCTACGAGCAGTACTTC. Amino acids: CASSPGGVAGAYEQYF.

J is TRBJ2-7 and V is TRBV5-6; TRBD2 matches 9 bases. V lost 0 bases, J lost 2 bases, and 9 bases stayed unmatched. CDR1 is SGHDT, CDR2 YYEEEE, per germline. The CDR3 spans 17 residues. DNA for the CDR3: TGTGCCAGCAGCTTGGGGGCCAGCGGGAGGTCCACCTACGAGCAGTACTTC. Residues: CASSLGASGRSTYEQYF.

The genes are TRBV5-4 and TRBJ2-1, with 10 bases fitting TRBD2. CDR3 length: 14 amino acids. Trimming took 1 base from V and 10 from J; bases not matched to a gene: 5. Germline CDR1 is SGHNT and CDR2 is YYREEE (reference sequence). CDR3 DNA: TGTGCCAGCAGCTTGAGCATAGCGGGAGGAGAGCAGTTCTTC. Translating gives CASSLSIAGGEQFF.

The V and J genes are TRBV7-2 and TRBJ1-2; D possibly corresponds to TRBD1 (5 bases). The germline gives CDR1 SGHTA, CDR2 FQGNSA. The ends were cut back, 5 bases at V and 4 bases at J, with 20 bases in the middle. The CDR3 spans 16 residues. The CDR3 protein is CASSITSTAIPYGYTF. CDR3 nucleotides: TGTGCCAGCAGCATCACATCGACAGCCATTCCCTATGGCTACACCTTC.

This clone was recorded once. The chain employs TRBV6-5 and TRBJ2-7; 7 positions match TRBD2. Germline lookup yields CDR1 MNHEY and CDR2 SVGAGI. CDR3 size: 15 residues. The V and J ends lost 5 bases and 2 bases, in that order; junction bases with no gene match: 9. The CDR3 reads CASSISGLGPYEQYF. CDR3 DNA sequence: TGTGCCAGCAGTATCTCCGGACTAGGGCCCTACGAGCAGTACTTC.

The chain joins TRBV7-2 to TRBJ1-1; a weak D match, TRBD1 (6 bases). V shed 3 bases and J shed 7 bases, with 12 bases lying between them. Germline CDR1 reads SGHTA; CDR2 reads FQGNSA. The length of the CDR3 is 13 residues. The DNA for the CDR3 is TGTGCCAGCAGCTTCCAGGGGATGTTTGAAGCTTTCTTT. Translated: CASSFQGMFEAFF.

This chain uses TRBV7-3 with TRBJ2-1; 9 bases match TRBD1. Germline-derived CDR1 and CDR2 are SGHTA and FQGTGA. V shed 4 bases, J shed 9 bases, and the junction held 7 bases outside the gene matches. The CDR3 has 14 residues. The DNA of the CDR3 is TGTGCCAGCAGCTACGGGACAGGGTCGACTGAGCAGTTCTTC. This translates into CASSYGTGSTEQFF. The variable domain in full, with the rest retrieved from reference TRBV7-3 and TRBJ2-1, is GAGVSQTPSNKVTEKGKYVELRCDPISGHTALYWYRQSLGQGPEFLIYFQGTGAADDSGLPNDRFFAVRPEGSVSTLKIQRTERGDSAVYLCASSYGTGSTEQFFGPGTRLTVL.

This clone appeared a few times. The rearrangement joins TRBV23-1 to TRBJ1-1; no clear D. TRBV23-1 is assigned to the ORF class and has an uncertain function. The ends were cut back, 4 bases at V and 2 bases at J, with 8 bases in the middle. This CDR3 contains 13 residues. CDR3 sequence reads: CASSPRANTEAFF. For the CDR3, the DNA is TGCGCCAGCAGTCCGCGGGCCAACACTGAAGCTTTCTTT.

In its sample, this clone was seen once. The gene calls are TRBV3-1 (or the pseudogene TRBV3-2) and TRBJ2-7, with 12 bases identical to TRBD2. Germline assignment: CDR1 LGHDT and CDR2 YNNKEL (reference sequence). Losses at the gene ends were 6 bases for V and 4 bases for J; bases not matched to a gene: 7. The CDR3 sequence is 15 residues long. DNA of the CDR3: TGTGCCAGCAGTCACGGACTAGCGGGATCTTACGAGCAGTACTTC. This codes for CASSHGLAGSYEQYF.

This clone occurred once. This chain joins TRBV6-2 or TRBV6-3 and TRBJ2-6, with 7 positions matching TRBD2. The CDR3 has 17 amino acids. Germline-derived CDR1 and CDR2 are MNHEY and SVGEGT. V shed 0 bases and J 2 bases; nucleotides not matched to a gene: 4. The CDR3, as DNA: TGTGCCAGCAGTTACTCCCTCGCGGGAGCTGGGGCCAACGTCCTGACTTTC. Encoded protein: CASSYSLAGAGANVLTF.

V and J are TRBV9 and TRBJ2-7; TRBD2 matches 8 bases. Germline V gene lookup returns CDR1 SGDLS and CDR2 YYNGEE. V gave up 4 bases and J gave up 2 bases; unmatched junction bases: 5. The CDR3 has 14 residues. Here the CDR3 DNA reads TGTGCCAGCAGCCGGGGGGGGACTCCCTACGAGCAGTACTTC. Its translation: CASSRGGTPYEQYF.

V gene TRBV19 combines with J gene TRBJ1-2, with D unclear. V lost 1 base and J lost 0, with 6 bases in between. Germline lookup yields CDR1 LNHDA and CDR2 SQIVND (reference sequence). This CDR3 has 14 residues. CDR3 DNA sequence: TGTGCCAGTAGTATAGGGCCAGCTAACTATGGCTACACCTTC. Encoded protein: CASSIGPANYGYTF.

The chain has TRBV7-2 and TRBJ2-3, with TRBD2 matching 11 bases. Germline V gives CDR1 SGHTA, CDR2 FQGNSA. The trim removed 5 bases at V and 3 bases at J, leaving 7 bases unmatched. This CDR3 spans 16 amino acids. CDR3: CASSPELAGVTDTQYF. CDR3 in DNA: TGTGCCAGCAGCCCAGAACTAGCGGGAGTTACAGATACGCAGTATTTT.

The rearrangement joins TRBV28 to TRBJ1-2, with D possibly being TRBD1 (5 bases). V gave up 6 bases and J gave up 8 bases, with 13 bases separating them. Looked up from germline, CDR1 is MDHEN and CDR2 is SYDVKM. The CDR3 extends over 12 amino acids. The CDR3 bases are TGTGCCAGCAGCCGTTCAGGGCTCGGCTACACCTTC. This translates into CASSRSGLGYTF.

V is TRBV19 and J is TRBJ1-5; D may be TRBD1 (5 bases). Germline V CDR1 and CDR2: LNHDA, SQIVND (reference sequence). This CDR3 spans 14 amino acids. V shed 5 bases and J shed 0 bases, with 8 bases lying between them. CDR3: CASSGAHSNQPQHF. The CDR3 coding sequence is TGTGCCAGTAGTGGGGCACATAGCAATCAGCCCCAGCATTTT.

This rearrangement joins TRBV7-6 to TRBJ2-6; D is unresolved. Trimming stripped 1 base from V and 0 bases from J, with 10 bases between. The CDR3 is 17 amino acids. Germline V CDR1 and CDR2: SGHVS, FNYEAQ. CDR3 region: CASSLGGLFSGANVLTF. The CDR3 nucleotides are TGTGCCAGCAGCTTAGGTGGGCTATTCTCTGGGGCCAACGTCCTGACTTTC.

The chain combines TRBV9 with TRBJ1-6, with 8 bases fitting TRBD1. Germline assignment: CDR1 SGDLS and CDR2 YYNGEE. The V and J ends lost 5 bases and 7 bases, in that order; junction bases with no gene match: 5. This CDR3 contains 14 residues. The CDR3 sequence is CASRGDRTNSPLHF. DNA of the CDR3: TGTGCCAGCAGGGGGGACAGGACAAATTCACCCCTCCACTTT.